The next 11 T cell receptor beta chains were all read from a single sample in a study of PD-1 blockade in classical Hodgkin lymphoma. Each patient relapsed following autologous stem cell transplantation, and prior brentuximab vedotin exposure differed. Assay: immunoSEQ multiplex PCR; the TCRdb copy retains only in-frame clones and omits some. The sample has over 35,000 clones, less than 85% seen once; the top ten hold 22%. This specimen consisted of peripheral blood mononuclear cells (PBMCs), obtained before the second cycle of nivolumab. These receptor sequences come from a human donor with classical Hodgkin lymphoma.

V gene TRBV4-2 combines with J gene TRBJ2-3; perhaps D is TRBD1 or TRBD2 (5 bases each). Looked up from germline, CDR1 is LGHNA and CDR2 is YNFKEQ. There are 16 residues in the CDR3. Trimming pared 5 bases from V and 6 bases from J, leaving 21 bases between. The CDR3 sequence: CASSAPSGNKGDTQYF. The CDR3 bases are TGTGCCAGCAGCGCCCCGAGCGGCAACAAGGGGGATACGCAGTATTTT.

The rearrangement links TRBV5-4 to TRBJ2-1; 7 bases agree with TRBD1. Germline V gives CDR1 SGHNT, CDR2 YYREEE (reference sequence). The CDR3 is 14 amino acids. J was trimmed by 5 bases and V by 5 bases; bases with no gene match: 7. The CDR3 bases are TGTGCCAGCAGTAGACAGGGCCCAAACAATGAGCAGTTCTTC. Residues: CASSRQGPNNEQFF.

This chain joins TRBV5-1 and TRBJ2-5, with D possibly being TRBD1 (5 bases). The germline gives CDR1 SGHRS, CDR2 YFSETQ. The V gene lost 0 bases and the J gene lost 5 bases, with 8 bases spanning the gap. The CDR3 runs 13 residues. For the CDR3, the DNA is TGCGCCAGCAGCTTGGCAGGGCCGGAGACCCAGTACTTC. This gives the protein CASSLAGPETQYF.

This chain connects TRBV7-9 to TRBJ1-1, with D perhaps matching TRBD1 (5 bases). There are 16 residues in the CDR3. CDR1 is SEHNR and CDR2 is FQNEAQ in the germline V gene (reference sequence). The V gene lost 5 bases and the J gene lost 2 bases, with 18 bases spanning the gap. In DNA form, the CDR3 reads TGTGCCAGCAGCCCCTCCCCGGGACGAAGAAACACTGAAGCTTTCTTT. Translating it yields CASSPSPGRRNTEAFF.

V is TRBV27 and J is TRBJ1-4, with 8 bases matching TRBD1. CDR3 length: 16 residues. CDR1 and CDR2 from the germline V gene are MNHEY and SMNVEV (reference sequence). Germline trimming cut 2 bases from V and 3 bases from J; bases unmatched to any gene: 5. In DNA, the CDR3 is TGTGCCAGCAGTTTAGCAGGGGGCCCACCTAATGAAAAACTGTTTTTT. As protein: CASSLAGGPPNEKLFF.

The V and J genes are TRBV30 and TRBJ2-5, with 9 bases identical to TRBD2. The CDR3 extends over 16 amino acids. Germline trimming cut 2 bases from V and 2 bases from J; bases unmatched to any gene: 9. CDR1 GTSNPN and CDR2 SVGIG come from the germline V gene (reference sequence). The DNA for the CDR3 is TGTGCCTGGAGTCGTGGGATAGCGGGGGCTCAAGAGACCCAGTACTTC. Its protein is CAWSRGIAGAQETQYF. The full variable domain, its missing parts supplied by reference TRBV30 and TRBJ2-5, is SQTIHQWPATLVQPVGSPLSLECTVEGTSNPNLYWYRQAAGRGLQLLFYSVGIGQISSEVPQNLSASRPQDRQFILSSKKLLLSDSGFYLCAWSRGIAGAQETQYFGPGTRLLVL.

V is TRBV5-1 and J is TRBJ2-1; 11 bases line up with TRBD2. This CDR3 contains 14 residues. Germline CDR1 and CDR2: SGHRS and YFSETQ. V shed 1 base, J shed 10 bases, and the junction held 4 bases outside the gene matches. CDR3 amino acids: CASSLTSGSIEQFF. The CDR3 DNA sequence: TGCGCCAGCAGCTTGACTAGCGGGAGTATCGAGCAGTTCTTC.

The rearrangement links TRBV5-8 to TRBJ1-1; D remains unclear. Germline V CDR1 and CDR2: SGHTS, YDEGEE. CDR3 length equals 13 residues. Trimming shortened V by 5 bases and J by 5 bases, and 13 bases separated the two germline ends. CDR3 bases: TGTGCCAGCAGACGGGAGAGAAGGACTGAAGCTTTCTTT. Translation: CASRRERRTEAFF.

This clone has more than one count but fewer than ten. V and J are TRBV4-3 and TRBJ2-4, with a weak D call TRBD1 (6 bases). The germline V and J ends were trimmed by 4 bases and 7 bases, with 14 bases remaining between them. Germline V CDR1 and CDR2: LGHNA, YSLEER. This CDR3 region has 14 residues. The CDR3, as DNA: TGCGCCAGCAGCCCCGGGACAAGGGAGAACATTCAGTACTTC. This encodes CASSPGTRENIQYF.

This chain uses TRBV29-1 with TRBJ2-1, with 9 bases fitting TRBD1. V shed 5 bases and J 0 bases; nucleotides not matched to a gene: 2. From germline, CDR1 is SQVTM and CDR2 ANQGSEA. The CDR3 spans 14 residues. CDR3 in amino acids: CSVMGQGSYNEQFF. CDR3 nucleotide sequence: TGCAGCGTTATGGGACAGGGCTCCTACAATGAGCAGTTCTTC.

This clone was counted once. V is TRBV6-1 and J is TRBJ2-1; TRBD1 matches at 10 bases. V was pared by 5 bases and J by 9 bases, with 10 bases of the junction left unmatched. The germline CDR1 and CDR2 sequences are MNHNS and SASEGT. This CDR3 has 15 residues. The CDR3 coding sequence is TGTGCCAGCAGTTCACCGGGACAGGGGTGGGTTGAGCAGTTCTTC. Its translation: CASSSPGQGWVEQFF.